The 14 T cell receptor beta chains given below trace back to one sample, sequenced in a study of human T cells and chemical hapten exposure. The time point is: patch test 1, 2 weeks after DPC sensitization. The treatment is: therapeutic diphenylcyclopropenone sensitization with weekly scalp DPC. One entry per CDR3 protein, called by TCRdb with MiXCR from the RACE reads. Of approximately 400,000 distinct CDR3 sequences in the sample, 4% to 5.5% were seen once. Here the sequenced sample was whole blood, taken in connection with sensitization to the hapten diphenylcyclopropenone (DPC). The receptors were sampled from a woman in her forties or fifties with alopecia areata. Some clones in this sample may be carry-over from other donors' samples.

This chain connects TRBV19 to TRBJ2-1; TRBD2 agrees at 9 bases. The junction had 14 bases not matched to a gene; V was cut back by 6 bases and J by 5 bases. CDR3 length: 17 residues. Germline loops: CDR1 LNHDA, CDR2 SQIVND (reference sequence). CDR3 bases: TGTGCCAGTAGCGATGGAGCGGGGGGCCCTCGGGACAATGAGCAGTTCTTC. Amino acid sequence: CASSDGAGGPRDNEQFF.

This clonotype was detected many times. The chain recombines TRBV7-2 with TRBJ1-4; TRBD1 aligns across 9 bases. V dropped 6 bases and J dropped 7; count of bases not matched to a gene: 6. CDR3 length: 14 residues. CDR1 and CDR2 (germline): SGHTA, FQGNSA. CDR3: CASSRQGGGEKLFF. The CDR3 coding sequence is TGTGCCAGCAGTCGACAGGGGGGAGGTGAAAAACTGTTTTTT. The variable domain in full, with the rest retrieved from reference TRBV7-2 and TRBJ1-4, is GAGVSQSPSNKVTEKGKDVELRCDPISGHTALYWYRQSLGQGLEFLIYFQGNSAPDKSGLPSDRFSAERTGGSVSTLTIQRTQQEDSAVYLCASSRQGGGEKLFFGSGTQLSVL.

This clonotype has ten or more counts. The chain joins TRBV7-9 to TRBJ2-1; TRBD2 matches 12 bases. J gave up 5 bases and V 5 bases, and 10 bases lay outside the gene matches. CDR1 is SEHNR and CDR2 is FQNEAQ in the germline V gene (reference sequence). The CDR3 length is 17 residues. CDR3 region: CASSPSLAGGQHNEQFF. The CDR3 DNA reads TGTGCCAGCAGCCCTTCCCTAGCGGGAGGGCAGCACAATGAGCAGTTCTTC.

This clonotype was found many times. This rearrangement joins TRBV5-1 to TRBJ2-3; 8 nucleotides line up with TRBD1. V gave up 4 bases and J gave up 4 bases; unmatched junction bases: 5. Per the germline V gene, CDR1 is SGHRS and CDR2 is YFSETQ. The CDR3 is made up of 14 amino acids. DNA for the CDR3: TGCGCCAGCAGCGTGGGACAGGAGGCAGATACGCAGTATTTT. It yields the protein CASSVGQEADTQYF.

This clonotype was observed many times. The CDR3 bases are TGTGCCAGCAGCGCCACAGGGGCGAAAACCGAGCAGTACTTC. This encodes CASSATGAKTEQYF. The J gene is TRBJ2-7, the V gene TRBV9; 7 nucleotides match TRBD1. The CDR3 is 14 amino acids. Germline V CDR1 and CDR2: SGDLS, YYNGEE. The junction had 9 bases not matched to a gene; V was cut back by 3 bases and J by 6 bases.

The chain links TRBV20-1 to TRBJ2-6; D is perhaps TRBD1 (5 bases). Trimming cost V 0 bases and J 6 bases, with 21 bases left between them. CDR3 length equals 18 residues. Germline CDR1 is DFQATT and CDR2 is SNEGSKA (reference sequence). As DNA, the CDR3 is TGCAGTGCTAGAGATCTGGGTAAGGGTAGGACAAAGGCCAACGTCCTGACTTTC. Its protein product is CSARDLGKGRTKANVLTF.

The gene calls are TRBV7-9 and TRBJ2-5, with D unresolved. The CDR3 length is 14 residues. CDR1 SEHNR and CDR2 FQNEAQ come from the germline V gene (reference sequence). V lost 0 bases to trimming and J lost 2 bases, with 7 bases between them. In DNA, the CDR3 is TGTGCCAGCAGCTTAGCAGCCGAGCAAGAGACCCAGTACTTC. It is translated as CASSLAAEQETQYF.

This clonotype was picked up a small number of times. This rearrangement joins TRBV27 to TRBJ2-7, with 7 bases fitting TRBD2. The trim removed 4 bases at V and 3 bases at J, leaving 9 bases unmatched. The length of the CDR3 is 15 residues. The germline CDR1 and CDR2 sequences are MNHEY and SMNVEV (reference sequence). CDR3 region: CASSWRAGEHYEQYF. CDR3 DNA: TGTGCCAGCAGTTGGCGCGCGGGGGAGCACTACGAGCAGTACTTC.

The chain combines TRBV6-6 with TRBJ1-3, with D possibly matching TRBD1 (5 bases). Germline V lookup: CDR1 MNHNY, CDR2 SVGAGI (reference sequence). The CDR3 is made up of 15 amino acids. The V and J ends lost 5 bases and 0 bases respectively, with 11 bases between them. The CDR3 protein is CASSRDGSSGNTIYF. The CDR3 DNA reads TGTGCCAGCAGTAGGGACGGATCCTCTGGAAACACCATATATTTT.

This clonotype was counted at least ten times. The chain employs TRBV6-2 or TRBV6-3 and TRBJ2-7; TRBD2 matches at 8 bases. Germline V lookup: CDR1 MNHEY, CDR2 SVGEGT. This CDR3 has 14 amino acids. The J segment lost 3 bases and the V segment lost 6 bases, leaving 7 bases of the junction unmatched. The CDR3 sequence: CASSPPGRVYEQYF. DNA of the CDR3: TGTGCCAGCAGCCCCCCCGGGAGGGTCTACGAGCAGTACTTC.

This clonotype was seen ten or more times. The rearrangement uses TRBV7-3 and TRBJ1-2; TRBD1 matches at 10 bases. The CDR3 is 16 amino acids. V shed 0 bases, J shed 6 bases, and the junction held 7 bases outside the gene matches. Germline V gives CDR1 SGHTA, CDR2 FQGTGA. CDR3 nucleotides: TGTGCCAGCAGCTTAACGGGGACAGGGGTGCCGGATGGCTACACCTTC. This encodes CASSLTGTGVPDGYTF. The full variable domain, completed using reference TRBV7-3 and TRBJ1-2, is GAGVSQTPSNKVTEKGKYVELRCDPISGHTALYWYRQSLGQGPEFLIYFQGTGAADDSGLPNDRFFAVRPEGSVSTLKIQRTERGDSAVYLCASSLTGTGVPDGYTFGSGTRLTVV.

The chain recombines TRBV20-1 with TRBJ1-2; 7 bases line up with TRBD1. V shed 5 bases and J 0 bases; nucleotides not matched to a gene: 9. CDR1 and CDR2 (germline): DFQATT, SNEGSKA (reference sequence). The CDR3 is 15 residues long. DNA for the CDR3: TGCAGTGCTGAGCGAAGGGACAGTTCTAACTATGGCTACACCTTC. Its translation: CSAERRDSSNYGYTF.

This clonotype was counted ten times or more. J is TRBJ2-6 and V is TRBV28; TRBD1 or TRBD2 may be the D gene (5 bases each). This CDR3 region has 14 residues. Germline-derived CDR1 and CDR2 are MDHEN and SYDVKM. V lost 6 bases, J lost 2 bases, and 8 bases lay in between. The DNA for the CDR3 is TGTGCCAGCAGGGGGGTAACTGGGGCCAACGTCCTGACTTTC. It specifies CASRGVTGANVLTF.

This clonotype was seen many times. V is TRBV28 and J is TRBJ2-7, with D possibly TRBD1 on 6 matching bases. The CDR3 contains 16 residues. V gave up 3 bases and J gave up 0 bases, with 15 bases separating them. The germline gives CDR1 MDHEN, CDR2 SYDVKM. The CDR3: CASSFTWTESSYEQYF. DNA for the CDR3: TGTGCCAGCAGTTTTACCTGGACAGAAAGCTCCTACGAGCAGTACTTC.